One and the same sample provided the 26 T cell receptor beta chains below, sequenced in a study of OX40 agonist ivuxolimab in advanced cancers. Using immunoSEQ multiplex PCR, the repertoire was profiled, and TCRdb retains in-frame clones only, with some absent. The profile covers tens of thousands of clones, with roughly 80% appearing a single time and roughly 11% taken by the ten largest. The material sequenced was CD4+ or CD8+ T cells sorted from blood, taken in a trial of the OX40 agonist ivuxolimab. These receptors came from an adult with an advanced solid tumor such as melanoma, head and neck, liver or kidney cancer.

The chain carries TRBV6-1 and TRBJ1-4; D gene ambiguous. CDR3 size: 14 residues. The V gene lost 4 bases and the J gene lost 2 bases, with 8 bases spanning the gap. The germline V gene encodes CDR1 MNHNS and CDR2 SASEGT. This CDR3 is CASSVNPTNEKLFF. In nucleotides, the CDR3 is TGTGCCAGCAGTGTCAATCCCACTAATGAAAAACTGTTTTTT.

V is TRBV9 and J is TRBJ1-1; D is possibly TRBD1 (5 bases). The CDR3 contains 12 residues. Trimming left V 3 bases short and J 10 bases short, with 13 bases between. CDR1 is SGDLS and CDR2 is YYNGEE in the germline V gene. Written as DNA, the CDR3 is TGTGCCAGCAGCGGCCCCGGGGGTCGAGCTTTCTTT. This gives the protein CASSGPGGRAFF.

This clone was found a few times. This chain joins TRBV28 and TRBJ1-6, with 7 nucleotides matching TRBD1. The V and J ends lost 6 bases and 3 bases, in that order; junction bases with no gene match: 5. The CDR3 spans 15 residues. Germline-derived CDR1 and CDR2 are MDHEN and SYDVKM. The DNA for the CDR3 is TGTGCCAGCAGGGGAAGGACAGGCTATAATTCACCCCTCCACTTT. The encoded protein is CASRGRTGYNSPLHF.

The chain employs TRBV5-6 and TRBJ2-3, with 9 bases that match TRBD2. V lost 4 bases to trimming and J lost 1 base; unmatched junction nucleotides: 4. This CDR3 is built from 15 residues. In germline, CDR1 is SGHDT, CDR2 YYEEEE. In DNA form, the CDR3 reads TGTGCCAGCAGCGCGGCTAGCGGGGGCACAGATACGCAGTATTTT. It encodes CASSAASGGTDTQYF. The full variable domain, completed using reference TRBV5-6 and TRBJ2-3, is DAGVTQSPTHLIKTRGQQVTLRCSPKSGHDTVSWYQQALGQGPQFIFQYYEEEERQRGNFPDRFSGHQFPNYSSELNVNALLLGDSALYLCASSAASGGTDTQYFGPGTRLTVL.

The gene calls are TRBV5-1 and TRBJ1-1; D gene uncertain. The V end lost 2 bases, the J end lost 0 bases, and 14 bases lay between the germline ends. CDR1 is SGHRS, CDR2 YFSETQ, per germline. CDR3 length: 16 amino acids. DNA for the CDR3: TGCGCCAGCAGCTTAGAAAGAGGCCGCATGAACACTGAAGCTTTCTTT. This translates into CASSLERGRMNTEAFF. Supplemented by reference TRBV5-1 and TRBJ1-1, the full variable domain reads KAGVTQTPRYLIKTRGQQVTLSCSPISGHRSVSWYQQTPGQGLQFLFEYFSETQRNKGNFPGRFSGRQFSNSRSEMNVSTLELGDSALYLCASSLERGRMNTEAFFGQGTRLTVV.

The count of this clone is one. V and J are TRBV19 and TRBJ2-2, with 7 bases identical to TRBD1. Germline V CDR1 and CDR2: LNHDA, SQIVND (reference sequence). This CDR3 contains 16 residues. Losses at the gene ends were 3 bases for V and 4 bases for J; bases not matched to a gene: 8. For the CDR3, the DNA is TGTGCCAGTAGTATCCGGACAGGAATCAGCACCGGGGAGCTGTTTTTT. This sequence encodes CASSIRTGISTGELFF.

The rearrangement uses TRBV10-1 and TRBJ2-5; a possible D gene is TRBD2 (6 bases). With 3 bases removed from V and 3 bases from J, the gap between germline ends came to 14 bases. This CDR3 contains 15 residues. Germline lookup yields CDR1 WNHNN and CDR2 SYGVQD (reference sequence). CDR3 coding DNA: TGCGCCAGCAGTGATCGGCGGGGTAATAAAGAGACCCAGTACTTC. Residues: CASSDRRGNKETQYF.

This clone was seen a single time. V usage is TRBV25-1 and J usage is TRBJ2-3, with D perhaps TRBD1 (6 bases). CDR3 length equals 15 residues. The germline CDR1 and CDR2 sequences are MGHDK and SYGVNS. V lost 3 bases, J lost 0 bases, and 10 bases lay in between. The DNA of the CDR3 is TGTGCCAGCAGTGACTGGACAGAGAGCACAGATACGCAGTATTTT. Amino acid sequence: CASSDWTESTDTQYF.

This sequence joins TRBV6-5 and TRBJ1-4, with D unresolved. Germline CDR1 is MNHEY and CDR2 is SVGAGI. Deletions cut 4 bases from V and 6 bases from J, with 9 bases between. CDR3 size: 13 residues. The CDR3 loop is CASSSRMYEKLFF. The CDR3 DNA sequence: TGTGCCAGCAGTTCCCGGATGTATGAAAAACTGTTTTTT.

The CDR3 DNA is TGTGCCAGCAGCTTGGGGGGGCCTCAGGGCACTGAAGCTTTCTTT. Translated, it gives CASSLGGPQGTEAFF. The genes are TRBV11-3 and TRBJ1-1; D is perhaps TRBD1 (6 bases). V lost 3 bases, J lost 4 bases, and 15 bases lay in between. This CDR3 comprises 15 residues. Germline V CDR1 and CDR2: SGHNT, YENEEA.

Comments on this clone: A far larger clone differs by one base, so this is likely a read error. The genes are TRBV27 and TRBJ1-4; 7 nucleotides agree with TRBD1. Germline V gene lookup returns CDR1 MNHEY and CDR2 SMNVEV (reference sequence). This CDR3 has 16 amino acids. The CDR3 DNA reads TGTGCCAGCAGTTTATTGGGCGGGACAGTCTCCGAAAAACCGTTTTTT. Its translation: CASSLLGGTVSEKPFF.

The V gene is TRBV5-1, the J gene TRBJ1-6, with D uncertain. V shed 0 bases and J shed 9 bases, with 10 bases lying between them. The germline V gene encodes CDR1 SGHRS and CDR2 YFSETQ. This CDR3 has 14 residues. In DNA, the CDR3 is TGCGCCAGCAGCTTGGACGGCAGCCTTTCACCCCTCCACTTT. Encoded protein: CASSLDGSLSPLHF.

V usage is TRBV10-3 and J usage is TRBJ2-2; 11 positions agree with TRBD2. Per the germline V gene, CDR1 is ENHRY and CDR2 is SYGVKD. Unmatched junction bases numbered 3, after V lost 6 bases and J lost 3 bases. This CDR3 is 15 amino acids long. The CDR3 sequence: CAISTSGGHTGELFF. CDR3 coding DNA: TGTGCCATCAGCACTAGCGGGGGCCACACCGGGGAGCTGTTTTTT.

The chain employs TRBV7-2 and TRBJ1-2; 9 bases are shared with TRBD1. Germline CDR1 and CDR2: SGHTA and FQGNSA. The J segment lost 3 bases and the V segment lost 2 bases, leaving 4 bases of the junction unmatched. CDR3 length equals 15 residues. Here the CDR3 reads CASSLTTGGYYGYTF. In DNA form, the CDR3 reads TGTGCCAGCAGCTTAACCACAGGGGGCTACTATGGCTACACCTTC.

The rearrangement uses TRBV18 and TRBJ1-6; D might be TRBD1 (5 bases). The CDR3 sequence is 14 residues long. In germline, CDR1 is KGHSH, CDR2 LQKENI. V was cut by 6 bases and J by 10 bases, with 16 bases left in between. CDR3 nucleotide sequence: TGTGCCAGCTCGGCGGGGCGGGGTAGATCACCCCTCCACTTT. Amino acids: CASSAGRGRSPLHF.

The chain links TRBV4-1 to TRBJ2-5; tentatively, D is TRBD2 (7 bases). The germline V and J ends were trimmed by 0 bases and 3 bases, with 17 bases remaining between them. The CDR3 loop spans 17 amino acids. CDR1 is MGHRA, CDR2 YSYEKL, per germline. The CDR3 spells CASSQDFEGGGKETQYF. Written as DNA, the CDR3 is TGCGCCAGCAGCCAAGATTTCGAGGGGGGAGGGAAAGAGACCCAGTACTTC.

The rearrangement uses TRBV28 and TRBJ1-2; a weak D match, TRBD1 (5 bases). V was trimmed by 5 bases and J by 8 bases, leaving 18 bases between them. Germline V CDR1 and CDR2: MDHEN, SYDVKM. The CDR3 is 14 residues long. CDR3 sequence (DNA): TGTGCCAGCAGTCCAACCGAGGAAAGACAGGGCTACACCTTC. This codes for CASSPTEERQGYTF.

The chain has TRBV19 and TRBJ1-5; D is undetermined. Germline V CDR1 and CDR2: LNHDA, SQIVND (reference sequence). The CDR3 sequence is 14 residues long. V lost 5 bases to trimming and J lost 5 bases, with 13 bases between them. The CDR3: CASSSGVTYQPQHF. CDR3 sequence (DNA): TGTGCCAGTAGTTCTGGTGTCACATATCAGCCCCAGCATTTT. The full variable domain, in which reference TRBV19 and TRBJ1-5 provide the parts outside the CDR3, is DGGITQSPKYLFRKEGQNVTLSCEQNLNHDAMYWYRQDPGQGLRLIYYSQIVNDFQKGDIAEGYSVSREKKESFPLTVTSAQKNPTAFYLCASSSGVTYQPQHFGDGTRLSIL.

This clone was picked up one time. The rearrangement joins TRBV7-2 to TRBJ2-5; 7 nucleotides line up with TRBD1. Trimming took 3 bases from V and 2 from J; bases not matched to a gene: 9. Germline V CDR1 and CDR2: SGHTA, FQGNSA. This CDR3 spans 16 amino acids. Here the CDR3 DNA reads TGTGCCAGCAGCTTCCTCCCCCCGACAGGGCAAGAGACCCAGTACTTC. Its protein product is CASSFLPPTGQETQYF.

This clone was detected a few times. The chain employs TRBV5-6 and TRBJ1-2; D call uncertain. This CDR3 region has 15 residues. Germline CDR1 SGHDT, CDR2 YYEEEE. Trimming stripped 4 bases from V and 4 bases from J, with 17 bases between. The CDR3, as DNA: TGTGCCAGCAGCCCTGGTGAGGGAACTCTCTATGGCTACACCTTC. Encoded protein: CASSPGEGTLYGYTF.

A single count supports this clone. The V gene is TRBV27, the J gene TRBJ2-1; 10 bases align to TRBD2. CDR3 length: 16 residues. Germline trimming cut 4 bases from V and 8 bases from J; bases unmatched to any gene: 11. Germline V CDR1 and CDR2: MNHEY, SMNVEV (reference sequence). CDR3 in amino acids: CASSSTSGRAIDEQFF. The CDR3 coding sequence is TGTGCCAGCAGTTCCACGAGCGGGAGGGCCATAGATGAGCAGTTCTTC.

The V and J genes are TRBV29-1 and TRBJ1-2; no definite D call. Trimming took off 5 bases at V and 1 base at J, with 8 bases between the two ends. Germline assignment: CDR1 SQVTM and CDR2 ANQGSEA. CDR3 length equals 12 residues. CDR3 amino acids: CSVRGVNYGYTF. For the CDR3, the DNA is TGCAGCGTTCGCGGGGTTAACTATGGCTACACCTTC.

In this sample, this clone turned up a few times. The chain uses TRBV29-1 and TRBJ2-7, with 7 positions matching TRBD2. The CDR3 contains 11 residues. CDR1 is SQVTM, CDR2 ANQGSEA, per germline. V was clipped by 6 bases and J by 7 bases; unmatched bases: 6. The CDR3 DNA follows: TGCAGCGTCGTGACCGGGGGGGAGCAGTACGTC. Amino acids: CSVVTGGEQYV.

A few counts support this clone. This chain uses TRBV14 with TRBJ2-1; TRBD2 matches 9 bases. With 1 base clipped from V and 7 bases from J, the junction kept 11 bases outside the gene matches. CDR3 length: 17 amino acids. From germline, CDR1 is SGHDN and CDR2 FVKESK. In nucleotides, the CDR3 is TGTGCCAGCAGCCAAGTGGGGGGGACTAGCCGAGTGAATGAGCAGTTCTTC. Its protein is CASSQVGGTSRVNEQFF.

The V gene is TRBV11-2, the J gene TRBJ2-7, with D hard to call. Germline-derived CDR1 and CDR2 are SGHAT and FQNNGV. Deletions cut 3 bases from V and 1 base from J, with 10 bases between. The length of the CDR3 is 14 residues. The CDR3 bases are TGTGCCAGCAGCTTTGTTCTAGAATCCTACGAGCAGTACTTC. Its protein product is CASSFVLESYEQYF.

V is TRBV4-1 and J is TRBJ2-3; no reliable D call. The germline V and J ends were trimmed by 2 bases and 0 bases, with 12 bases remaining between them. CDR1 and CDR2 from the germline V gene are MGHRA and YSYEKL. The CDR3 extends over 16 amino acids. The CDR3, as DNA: TGCGCCAGCAGCCAACGCGCGGACGGGAGCACAGATACGCAGTATTTT. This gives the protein CASSQRADGSTDTQYF.